The 21 T cell receptor beta chains presented below share a single source sample, sequenced in a study of blood T cell repertoires in COVID-19. Profiled with immunoSEQ multiplex PCR; TCRdb holds only in-frame clones, not every one. This table has about 210,000 clones, 82% appearing once. The sample consisted of peripheral blood. These receptors originate from a woman in her thirties or forties with acute or convalescent COVID-19.

The V and J genes are TRBV7-9 and TRBJ1-1; D ambiguous. This CDR3 is built from 16 residues. Germline loops: CDR1 SEHNR, CDR2 FQNEAQ (reference sequence). V lost 4 bases and J lost 4, with 19 bases in between. The CDR3 sequence: CASSSINLVEATEAFF. CDR3 bases: TGTGCCAGCAGCTCCATTAATCTCGTGGAGGCCACTGAAGCTTTCTTT.

V and J are TRBV5-5 and TRBJ1-1; D call uncertain. The V end lost 0 bases, the J end lost 5 bases, and 8 bases lay between the germline ends. Germline V gives CDR1 SGHKS, CDR2 YYEKEE (reference sequence). The CDR3 loop spans 13 amino acids. The CDR3 DNA reads TGTGCCAGCAGCTTGGCAGGTTTAACTGAAGCTTTCTTT. Amino acids: CASSLAGLTEAFF.

In nucleotides, the CDR3 is TGTGCCAGCAGCTTTCTCCCCTACAGGTCCGAGCAGTACTTC. It yields the protein CASSFLPYRSEQYF. The chain carries TRBV7-9 and TRBJ2-7; D is perhaps TRBD1 (5 bases). This CDR3 has 14 residues. CDR1 SEHNR and CDR2 FQNEAQ come from the germline V gene (reference sequence). The V end was cut by 3 bases, the J end by 6 bases, with 15 bases between. Filled out from reference TRBV7-9 and TRBJ2-7, the complete variable domain reads DTGVSQNPRHKITKRGQNVTFRCDPISEHNRLYWYRQTLGQGPEFLTYFQNEAQLEKSRLLSDRFSAERPKGSFSTLEIQRTEQGDSAMYLCASSFLPYRSEQYFGPGTRLTVT.

V gene TRBV5-1 combines with J gene TRBJ1-5, with D perhaps TRBD1 (5 bases). Germline V gives CDR1 SGHRS, CDR2 YFSETQ. Trimming cost V 4 bases and J 4 bases, with 15 bases left between them. This CDR3 is built from 15 residues. The CDR3 coding sequence is TGCGCCAGCAGCCCCGACAGTGGATTTAATCAGCCCCAGCATTTT. Amino acid sequence: CASSPDSGFNQPQHF. Variable domain in full (rest from reference TRBV5-1 and TRBJ1-5): KAGVTQTPRYLIKTRGQQVTLSCSPISGHRSVSWYQQTPGQGLQFLFEYFSETQRNKGNFPGRFSGRQFSNSRSEMNVSTLELGDSALYLCASSPDSGFNQPQHFGDGTRLSIL.

This clone was detected a few times. This sequence joins TRBV10-3 and TRBJ2-1; 8 positions match TRBD2. The germline V gene encodes CDR1 ENHRY and CDR2 SYGVKD. The J segment lost 2 bases and the V segment lost 3 bases, leaving 6 bases of the junction unmatched. This CDR3 comprises 16 residues. The CDR3 nucleotides read TGTGCCATCAGTGACGAGTCGGGAGGGCCCTACAATGAGCAGTTCTTC. It encodes CAISDESGGPYNEQFF.

About this clone itself: An end of the junction does not agree with germline; a read error may underlie this. V is TRBV11-3 and J is TRBJ1-1; D is uncertain. The germline V gene encodes CDR1 SGHNT and CDR2 YENEEA. This CDR3 contains 13 residues. For the CDR3, the DNA is TGTGCCAGCAGCCGTCGAGGTGGCACTGAAACTTTCTTT. Protein: CASSRRGGTETFF.

The chain links TRBV5-6 to TRBJ1-1; D perhaps matches TRBD1 (6 bases). The V end was cut by 2 bases, the J end by 4 bases, with 15 bases between. There are 15 residues in the CDR3. Germline loops: CDR1 SGHDT, CDR2 YYEEEE. CDR3 DNA: TGTGCCAGCAGCTTCTACAGGGCTAGGGGCACTGAAGCTTTCTTT. Translation gives CASSFYRARGTEAFF.

The chain is built from TRBV6-5 and TRBJ1-1; no clear D. V was trimmed by 6 bases and J by 3 bases, leaving 17 bases between them. This CDR3 is 15 amino acids long. Germline lookup yields CDR1 MNHEY and CDR2 SVGAGI. CDR3 DNA sequence: TGTGCCAGCAGCCAGCGGGCTACGGGTCACACTGAAGCTTTCTTT. Its translation: CASSQRATGHTEAFF.

The chain recombines TRBV19 with TRBJ2-7; D possibly corresponds to TRBD1 (7 bases). V was pared by 10 bases and J by 9 bases, with 25 bases between. The CDR3 extends over 14 amino acids. Germline V gene lookup returns CDR1 LNHDA and CDR2 SQIVND (reference sequence). CDR3 DNA: TGTGCCACCCGGCCCAGGGGGGATCTTCTGGGGCAGTACTTC. Residues: CATRPRGDLLGQYF.

This sequence joins TRBV12-2 and TRBJ2-7; the table assigns TRBD2, which was not confirmed against the DNA. TRBV12-2 is a pseudogene segment. The CDR3 contains 14 residues. DNA of the CDR3: TGTGCAAGTCGCTTAGAGAAGCGTAACTACGAGCAGTACTTC. The encoded protein is CASRLEKRNYEQYF.

This clone was seen a single time. The chain uses TRBV5-1 and TRBJ1-6; 8 bases agree with TRBD1. V lost 0 bases, J lost 6 bases, and 11 bases stayed unmatched. This CDR3 is built from 18 residues. Germline V gene data show CDR1 as SGHRS and CDR2 as YFSETQ. CDR3 sequence reads: CASSLGLGTGGANSPLHF. CDR3 in DNA: TGCGCCAGCAGCTTGGGACTAGGAACAGGGGGTGCTAATTCACCCCTCCACTTT.

This clone has just a few counts. This chain links TRBV6-6 with TRBJ2-5; TRBD1 agrees at 7 bases. The CDR3 is 14 amino acids. Germline trimming cut 7 bases from V and 7 bases from J; bases unmatched to any gene: 12. Germline CDR1 and CDR2: MNHNY and SVGAGI (reference sequence). CDR3 sequence (DNA): TGTGCCAGCACTCTACAGGGGATGATGGGGACCCAGTACTTC. It is translated as CASTLQGMMGTQYF.

The chain links TRBV5-1 to TRBJ1-6, with a tentative D call TRBD1 (5 bases). Germline V gene sequence: CDR1 SGHRS, CDR2 YFSETQ. V was clipped by 0 bases and J by 5 bases, with 9 bases between them. This CDR3 is 15 amino acids long. The CDR3 protein is CASSLGQLNNSPLHF. The CDR3 DNA follows: TGCGCCAGCAGCTTGGGACAGCTAAATAATTCACCCCTCCACTTT.

CDR3 residues: CASSTSTGYEQYF. CDR3 in DNA: TGTGCCAGCAGCACCTCGACAGGGTACGAGCAGTACTTC. The V call is TRBV11-2, the J call TRBJ2-7; 7 positions agree with TRBD1. This CDR3 spans 13 amino acids. J gave up 4 bases and V 5 bases, and 5 bases lay outside the gene matches. Germline V gene sequence: CDR1 SGHAT, CDR2 FQNNGV.

Only one count was recorded for this clone. The chain uses TRBV6-5 and TRBJ2-5; TRBD1 aligns across 10 bases. CDR3 length: 13 amino acids. J was trimmed by 4 bases and V by 6 bases; bases with no gene match: 2. From germline, CDR1 is MNHEY and CDR2 SVGAGI. The CDR3 coding sequence is TGTGCCAGCAGGGGGGACAGGGGAGAGACCCAGTACTTC. It yields the protein CASRGDRGETQYF.

CDR3 sequence reads: CASSLGPGTEAFF. The CDR3 nucleotides read TGTGCCAGCAGTTTAGGTCCAGGGACTGAAGCTTTCTTT. The chain couples TRBV12-3 or TRBV12-4 to TRBJ1-1, with a weak D call TRBD1 (5 bases). The CDR3 is 13 residues long. Trimming removed 1 base from V and 5 bases from J, with 8 bases in between.

The chain has TRBV6-1 and TRBJ1-2; D remains ambiguous. Germline V CDR1 and CDR2: MNHNS, SASEGT. CDR3 length: 10 residues. V lost 2 bases, J lost 8 bases, and 3 bases lay in between. The CDR3 spells CASSEIGYTF. CDR3 coding DNA: TGTGCCAGCAGTGAAATAGGCTACACCTTC.

The J gene is TRBJ2-3, the V gene TRBV24-1, with 7 bases aligning to TRBD1. Germline V lookup: CDR1 KGHDR, CDR2 SFDVKD. The V segment lost 8 bases and the J segment 0 bases; nucleotides outside the gene matches: 10. The CDR3 contains 16 residues. The CDR3 DNA reads as TGTGCCACCACTGGACAGGACCCAACTAGCACAGATACGCAGTATTTT. The encoded protein is CATTGQDPTSTDTQYF.

This clone was seen a handful of times. The chain carries TRBV10-2 and TRBJ1-1, with a tentative D call TRBD1 (6 bases). Germline lookup yields CDR1 WSHSY and CDR2 SAAADI. CDR3 length equals 14 residues. V lost 6 bases and J 1 base, leaving 12 bases between the germline ends. The CDR3 DNA sequence: TGCGCCAGCAGACCGGGACACTCGAACACTGAAGCTTTCTTT. Translation: CASRPGHSNTEAFF.

This chain links TRBV5-1 with TRBJ2-2; no firm D call. The CDR3 is made up of 13 amino acids. Germline V gene data show CDR1 as SGHRS and CDR2 as YFSETQ. Between the trimmed V and J ends, which lost 1 base and 5 bases, there was a span of 6 bases. CDR3 in amino acids: CASSLTETGELFF. CDR3 bases: TGCGCCAGCAGCTTGACAGAGACCGGGGAGCTGTTTTTT.

The chain employs TRBV9 and TRBJ2-7, with 10 bases fitting TRBD2. The CDR3 contains 15 residues. Germline values: CDR1 SGDLS, CDR2 YYNGEE. The V segment lost 4 bases and the J segment 3 bases; nucleotides outside the gene matches: 7. The CDR3 protein is CASSTSWTSGYEQYF. Written as DNA, the CDR3 is TGTGCCAGCAGCACATCCTGGACTAGCGGCTACGAGCAGTACTTC.